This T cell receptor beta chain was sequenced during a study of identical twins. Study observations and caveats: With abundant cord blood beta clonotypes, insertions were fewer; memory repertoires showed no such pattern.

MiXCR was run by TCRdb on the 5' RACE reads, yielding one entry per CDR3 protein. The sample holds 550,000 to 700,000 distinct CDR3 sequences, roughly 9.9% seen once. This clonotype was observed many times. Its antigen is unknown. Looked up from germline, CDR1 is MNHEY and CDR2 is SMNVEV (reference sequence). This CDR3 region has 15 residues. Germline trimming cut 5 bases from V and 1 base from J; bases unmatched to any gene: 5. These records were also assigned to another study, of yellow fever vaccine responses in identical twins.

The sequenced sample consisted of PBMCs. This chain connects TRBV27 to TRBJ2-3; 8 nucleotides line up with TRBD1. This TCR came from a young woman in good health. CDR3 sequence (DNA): TGTGCCAGCAGTGCAGGGGGCGCGGGCACAGATACGCAGTATTTT. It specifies CASSAGGAGTDTQYF.